This is a list of T cell receptor beta chains from one sample in a study of early T cells in non-severe SARS-CoV-2 infection. TCRdb reprocessed the 5' RACE reads with MiXCR, giving one entry per CDR3 protein. Altogether roughly 97,000 distinct CDR3 sequences are present, approximately 10% being singletons, with the ten largest covering roughly 4.8%. The sequencing used whole blood, collected at baseline. These TCRs come from an adult who was a healthcare worker with PCR-confirmed SARS-CoV-2 infection or an uninfected control (not recorded which). Each CDR3 is given with its conserved first and last residue.

v_call | cdr3_aa
TRBV5-1 | CASSGQGANTGELFF
TRBV11-2 | CASSWNRDTYSGNTIYF
TRBV9 | CASSVGQPGDIQYF
TRBV5-1 | CASSLWGSTDTQYF
TRBV20-1 | CSAPDMDHTGELFF
TRBV6-1 | CASSLTGNEQFF
TRBV7-2 | CASSSGSGSGGTQYF
TRBV10-3 | CAISVSRDEQYF
TRBV28 | CASRGQITDTQYF
TRBV3-1 | CASSQDPLGGEQYF
TRBV2 | CASSEGTGGGAFF
TRBV20-1 | CSARDRTPNTEAFF
TRBV11-3 | CASSLADGGYEQYF
TRBV5-1 | CASSLFAGSGTEAFF
TRBV3-1 | CASSRDSGSKTQYF
TRBV7-2 | CASSLAGGQGGPSEQYF
TRBV5-1 | CASRIAGAPYGYTF
TRBV7-9 | CASSLDRLATDTQYF
TRBV12-3/TRBV12-4 | CASSRQGIYGYTF
TRBV20-1 | CSARIIAGAYNEQFF
TRBV10-1 | CASSENWGSKNIQYF
TRBV19 | CASSRLVAGDSFYNNEQFF
TRBV7-2 | CASSLGLAGGLTDTQYF
TRBV9 | CASSVELAGLNEQFF
TRBV12-5 | CASGLGTIHEQYF
TRBV7-9 | CASSLLDEQYF
TRBV20-1 | CSAREEAPDTQYF
TRBV29-1 | CSVVIQGDEQYF
TRBV6-1 | CASSEGPSSYNEQFF
TRBV27 | CASSRNSENIQYF
TRBV6-5 | CASSRNEQFF
TRBV7-9 | CASRALDRANAYF
TRBV20-1 | CSARPSEGQGAHEQYF
TRBV6-1 | CASTELYEQYF
TRBV18 | CASSPVRARENTIYF
TRBV6-5 | CASSDRVTLHEQFF
TRBV20-1 | CSAWILAGAYEQYF
TRBV6-2/TRBV6-3 | CASSYMEQIQYF
TRBV7-2 | CASSPTSGTTDTQYF
TRBV20-1 | CSAISRGEASVQPQQF
TRBV5-6 | CASSFRTSGRGTDTQYF
TRBV6-2/TRBV6-3 | CASSSSGRARGEQFF
TRBV12-3/TRBV12-4 | CASSPDSTANEKLFF
TRBV2 | CASSPLAGGMNTQYF
TRBV5-1 | CASSLGTGGVSEAFF
TRBV19 | CASSIDTRQGKNIQYF
TRBV28 | CASSSTVGQGTEAFF
TRBV12-3/TRBV12-4 | CASSFEGGNQPQHF
TRBV21-1 | CASSKPRGGGQETQYF
TRBV11-3 | CASSLPPGAAEKLFF
TRBV7-2 | CASKPGGATDTQYF
TRBV27 | CASRLGNNAEAFF
TRBV10-3 | CAISEAGAGTEAFF
TRBV6-1 | CAGGTSSYEQYF
TRBV5-8 | CASSRQLNTEAFF
TRBV5-1 | CASSLGGSSYEQYF
TRBV6-2/TRBV6-3 | CASSLSTSGSSADTQYF
TRBV24-1 | CATSVAGEVHNEQFF
TRBV19 | CASQQGRGIFVNTEAFF